The 10 T cell receptor beta chains presented below share a single source sample, sequenced in a study of T cell repertoires in cytomegalovirus infection. TCRdb itself ran the reads through MiXCR, one entry per CDR3 protein. The table includes some 300,000 distinct CDR3 sequences, about 8.8% detected once. Sequencing was done on a sample of PBMCs. These receptors all come from a human donor in good health (CMV status not recorded). Some clones in this sample may be carry-over from other donors' samples.

The rearrangement joins TRBV12-3 or TRBV12-4 to TRBJ1-2; 8 bases map to TRBD1. The CDR3 contains 14 residues. V gave up 8 bases and J gave up 6 bases; unmatched junction bases: 11. The CDR3 DNA follows: TGTGCCAGCCGGGGGGCAGGGGGCTTCAATGGCTACACCTTC. This gives the protein CASRGAGGFNGYTF.

Ten or more counts support this clonotype. V usage is TRBV6-2 or TRBV6-3 and J usage is TRBJ1-2; 7 nucleotides line up with TRBD1. J lost 4 bases, V lost 1 base, and 3 bases had no gene match. The germline V gene has CDR1 MNHEY and CDR2 SVGEGT. This CDR3 spans 14 amino acids. CDR3 loop: CASSYYDRAYGYTF. In DNA form, the CDR3 reads TGTGCCAGCAGTTACTACGACAGGGCCTATGGCTACACCTTC.

This clonotype was observed at least ten times. This rearrangement joins TRBV7-2 to TRBJ2-5; TRBD1 might be the D (5 bases). The length of the CDR3 is 13 residues. The germline V gene has CDR1 SGHTA and CDR2 FQGNSA. V was pared by 4 bases and J by 4 bases, with 10 bases between. CDR3 amino acids: CASSSQGSETQYF. CDR3 bases: TGTGCCAGCAGCTCCCAGGGATCAGAGACCCAGTACTTC.

This clonotype was detected many times. The rearrangement links TRBV7-9 to TRBJ1-2, with D maybe TRBD1 (6 bases). The germline CDR1 and CDR2 sequences are SEHNR and FQNEAQ (reference sequence). CDR3 size: 13 residues. V was pared by 3 bases and J by 6 bases, with 11 bases between. The CDR3 sequence: CASSFLGQHGYTF. The CDR3 nucleotides are TGTGCCAGCAGCTTCTTGGGACAACATGGCTACACCTTC.

A few counts support this clonotype. The chain employs TRBV20-1 and TRBJ2-7; D tentatively reads TRBD1 or TRBD2 (6 bases each). Germline V gene lookup returns CDR1 DFQATT and CDR2 SNEGSKA (reference sequence). The ends were cut back, 6 bases at V and 2 bases at J, with 14 bases in the middle. This CDR3 has 13 residues. This CDR3 reads CSAVEGGPYEQYV. CDR3 DNA: TGCAGTGCGGTAGAGGGGGGCCCCTACGAGCAGTACGTC.

This clonotype was recorded a few times. The V gene is TRBV20-1, the J gene TRBJ1-4; D might be TRBD1 (5 bases). Germline CDR1 DFQATT, CDR2 SNEGSKA (reference sequence). Trimming took 0 bases from V and 5 from J, leaving 10 bases between them. CDR3 length: 14 amino acids. For the CDR3, the DNA is TGCAGTGCTAGAGAAAATTCAGGGAATGAAAAACTGTTTTTT. Translated, it gives CSARENSGNEKLFF.

This clonotype has only a few counts. The chain links TRBV12-3 or TRBV12-4 to TRBJ1-1; D remains ambiguous. CDR3 length: 15 amino acids. The ends were cut back, 6 bases at V and 4 bases at J, with 18 bases in the middle. This CDR3 is CASSPKAAPGTEAFF. As DNA, the CDR3 is TGTGCCAGCAGCCCCAAGGCGGCCCCTGGCACTGAAGCTTTCTTT.

This clonotype was counted ten times or more. The chain links TRBV12-3 or TRBV12-4 to TRBJ2-3; tentatively, D is TRBD1 or TRBD2 (5 bases each). Trimming removed 2 bases from V and 6 bases from J, with 12 bases in between. This CDR3 has 14 amino acids. DNA of the CDR3: TGTGCCAGCAGTTTACGGGGACCAGTGGATACGCAGTATTTT. Translating gives CASSLRGPVDTQYF.

This clonotype was recorded at least ten times. The chain combines TRBV20-1 with TRBJ2-1; D is unresolved. The CDR3 consists of 15 residues. V lost 0 bases, J lost 2 bases, and 11 bases lay in between. Germline V gives CDR1 DFQATT, CDR2 SNEGSKA (reference sequence). Here the CDR3 reads CSARDEWVPYNEQFF. The CDR3 coding sequence is TGCAGTGCTAGAGATGAGTGGGTTCCCTACAATGAGCAGTTCTTC.

This clonotype was detected many times. The rearrangement links TRBV7-2 to TRBJ2-2; D gene unclear. CDR1 is SGHTA, CDR2 FQGNSA, per germline. The CDR3 totals 11 residues. Trimming pared 1 base from V and 9 bases from J, leaving 3 bases between. CDR3 sequence (DNA): TGTGCCAGCAGCTTAGTGCGGGAGCTGTTTTTT. It yields the protein CASSLVRELFF. The full variable domain, its missing parts supplied by reference TRBV7-2 and TRBJ2-2, is GAGVSQSPSNKVTEKGKDVELRCDPISGHTALYWYRQSLGQGLEFLIYFQGNSAPDKSGLPSDRFSAERTGGSVSTLTIQRTQQEDSAVYLCASSLVRELFFGEGSRLTVL.